The sequence of this T cell receptor beta chain was determined in a study of shared T cell receptors in the human thymus. Some clones are missing from TCRdb's copy, which holds only in-frame ones; the method was immunoSEQ multiplex PCR. The sample yields roughly 410,000 clones, roughly 94% seen once. This CDR3 is 13 amino acids long. Trimming removed 3 bases at V and 5 bases at J, with 10 bases between. Germline V lookup: CDR1 MDHEN, CDR2 SYDVKM. This receptor was identified in a human donor. The chain has TRBV28 and TRBJ1-1; the D gene is possibly TRBD1 (5 bases). Sequenced input: thymocytes. CDR3 nucleotide sequence: TGTGCCAGCAGTTTCATTGGGGGGACTGAAGCTTTCTTT. Translation gives CASSFIGGTEAFF.